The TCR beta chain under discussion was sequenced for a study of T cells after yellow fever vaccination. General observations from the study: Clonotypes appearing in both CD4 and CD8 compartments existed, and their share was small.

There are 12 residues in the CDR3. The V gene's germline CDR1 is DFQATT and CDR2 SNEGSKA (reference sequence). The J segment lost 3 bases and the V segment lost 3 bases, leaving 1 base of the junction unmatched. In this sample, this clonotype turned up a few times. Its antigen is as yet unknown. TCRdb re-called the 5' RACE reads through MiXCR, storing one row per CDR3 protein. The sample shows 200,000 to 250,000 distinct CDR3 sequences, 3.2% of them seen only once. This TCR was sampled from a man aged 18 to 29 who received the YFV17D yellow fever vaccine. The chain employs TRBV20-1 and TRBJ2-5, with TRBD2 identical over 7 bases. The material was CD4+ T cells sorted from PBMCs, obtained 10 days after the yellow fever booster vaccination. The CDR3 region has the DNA TGCAGTGCTAGGGGAGGGAAAGAGACCCAGTACTTC. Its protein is CSARGGKETQYF.